One TCR beta chain is described in this entry. Its specificity is unknown. This sample is drawn from a study of cytomegalovirus exposure and HLA in healthy donors. Findings and caveats of the study: Researchers catalogued 164 TCR beta chains as cytomegalovirus-associated. Many donors shared some public TCRs, even though most TCR sequences were rare. In vitro work confirmed that three CMV-associated chains recognize CMV antigens. In the roughly 110 validation repertoires, approximately 93% of cluster scores exceeded 0, per a later analysis.

Libraries were prepared by immunoSEQ multiplex PCR; TCRdb keeps only in-frame clonotypes and omits some of them. The table lists hundreds of thousands of clones, approximately 88% of them singletons. The source is a woman between 18 and 30 years old in good health and CMV-seronegative. Sequencing was carried out using PBMCs.

CDR3 loop: CASRYLTQNTEAFF. In DNA form, the CDR3 reads TGCGCCAGCAGGTACTTGACACAGAACACTGAAGCTTTCTTT. V is TRBV5-1 and J is TRBJ1-1, with D hard to call. Trimming took off 5 bases at V and 1 base at J, with 12 bases between the two ends. The CDR3 extends over 14 amino acids. CDR1 SGHRS and CDR2 YFSETQ come from the germline V gene.